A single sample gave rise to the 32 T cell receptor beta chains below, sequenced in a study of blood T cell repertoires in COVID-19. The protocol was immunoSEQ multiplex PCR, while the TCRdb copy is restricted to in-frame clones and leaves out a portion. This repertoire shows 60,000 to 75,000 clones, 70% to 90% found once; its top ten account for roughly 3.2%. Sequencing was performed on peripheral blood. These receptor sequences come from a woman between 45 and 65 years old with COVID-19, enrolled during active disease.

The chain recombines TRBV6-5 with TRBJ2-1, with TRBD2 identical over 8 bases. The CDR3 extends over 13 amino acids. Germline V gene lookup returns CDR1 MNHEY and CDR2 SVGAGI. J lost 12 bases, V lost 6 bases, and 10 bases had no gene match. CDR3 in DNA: TGTGCCAGCAGCCGGCGGGGACTAGATAGGCAGTTCTTC. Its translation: CASSRRGLDRQFF.

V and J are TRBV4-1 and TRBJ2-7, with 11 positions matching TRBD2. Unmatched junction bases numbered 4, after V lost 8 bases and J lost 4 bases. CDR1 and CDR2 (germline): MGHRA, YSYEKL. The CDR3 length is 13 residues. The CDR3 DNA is TGCGCCAGCCGGGGACTAGCGGAGTACGAGCAGTACTTC. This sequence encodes CASRGLAEYEQYF.

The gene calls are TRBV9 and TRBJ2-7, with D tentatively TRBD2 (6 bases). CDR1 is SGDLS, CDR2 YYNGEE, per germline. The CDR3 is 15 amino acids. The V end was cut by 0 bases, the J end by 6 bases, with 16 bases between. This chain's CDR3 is CASSVGFRLGGEQYF. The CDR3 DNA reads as TGTGCCAGCAGCGTAGGGTTTCGTCTGGGAGGCGAGCAGTACTTC.

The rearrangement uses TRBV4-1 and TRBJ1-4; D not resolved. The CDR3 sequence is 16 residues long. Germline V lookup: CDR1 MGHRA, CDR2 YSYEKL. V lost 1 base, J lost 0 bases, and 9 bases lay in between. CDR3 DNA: TGCGCCAGCAGCCAAGCGATCGGAGCAACTAATGAAAAACTGTTTTTT. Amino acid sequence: CASSQAIGATNEKLFF.

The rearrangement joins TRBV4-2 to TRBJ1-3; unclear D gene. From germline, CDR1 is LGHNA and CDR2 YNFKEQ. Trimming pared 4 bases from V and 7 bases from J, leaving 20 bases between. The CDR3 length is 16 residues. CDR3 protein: CASSPRVIQGGNTIYF. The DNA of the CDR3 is TGTGCCAGCAGCCCACGGGTAATTCAAGGCGGGAACACCATATATTTT.

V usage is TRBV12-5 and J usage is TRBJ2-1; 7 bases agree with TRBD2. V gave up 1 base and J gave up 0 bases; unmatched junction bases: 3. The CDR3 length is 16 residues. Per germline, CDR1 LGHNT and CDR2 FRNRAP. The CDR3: CASGLAGRLSYNEQFF. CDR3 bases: TGTGCTAGTGGTTTGGCCGGGAGGCTCTCCTACAATGAGCAGTTCTTC.

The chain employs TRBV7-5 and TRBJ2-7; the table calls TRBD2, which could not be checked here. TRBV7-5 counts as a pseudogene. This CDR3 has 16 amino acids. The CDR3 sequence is CARSLGGLANTYEQYF. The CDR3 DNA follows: TGTGCCAGAAGCCTAGGAGGCCTAGCGAATACTTACGAGCAGTACTTC.

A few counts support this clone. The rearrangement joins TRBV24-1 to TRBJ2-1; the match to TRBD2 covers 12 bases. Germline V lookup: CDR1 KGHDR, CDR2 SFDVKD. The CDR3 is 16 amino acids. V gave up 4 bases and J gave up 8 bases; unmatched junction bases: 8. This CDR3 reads CATSDPLAGGRDEQFF. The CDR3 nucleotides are TGTGCCACCAGTGACCCACTAGCGGGAGGCCGGGATGAGCAGTTCTTC.

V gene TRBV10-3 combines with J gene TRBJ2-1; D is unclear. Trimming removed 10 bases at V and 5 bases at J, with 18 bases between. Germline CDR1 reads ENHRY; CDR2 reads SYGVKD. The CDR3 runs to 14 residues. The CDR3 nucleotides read TGTGCCACCGAGGCTAGACTCAGCGACAATGAGCAGTTCTTC. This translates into CATEARLSDNEQFF.

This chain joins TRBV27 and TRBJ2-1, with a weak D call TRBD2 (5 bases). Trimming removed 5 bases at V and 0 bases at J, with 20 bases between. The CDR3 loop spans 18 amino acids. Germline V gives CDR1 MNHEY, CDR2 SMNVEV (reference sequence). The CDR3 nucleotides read TGTGCCAGCAGTACCCGGGCTACCCCAACTAGCTCCTACAATGAGCAGTTCTTC. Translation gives CASSTRATPTSSYNEQFF.

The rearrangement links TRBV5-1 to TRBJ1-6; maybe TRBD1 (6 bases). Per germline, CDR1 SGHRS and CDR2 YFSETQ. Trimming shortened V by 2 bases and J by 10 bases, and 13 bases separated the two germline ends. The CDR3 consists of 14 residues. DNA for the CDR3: TGCGCCAGCAGCTTCCAACAGGGAGAGTCACCCCTCCACTTT. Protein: CASSFQQGESPLHF. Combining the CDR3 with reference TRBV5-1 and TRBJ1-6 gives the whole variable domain KAGVTQTPRYLIKTRGQQVTLSCSPISGHRSVSWYQQTPGQGLQFLFEYFSETQRNKGNFPGRFSGRQFSNSRSEMNVSTLELGDSALYLCASSFQQGESPLHFGNGTRLTVT.

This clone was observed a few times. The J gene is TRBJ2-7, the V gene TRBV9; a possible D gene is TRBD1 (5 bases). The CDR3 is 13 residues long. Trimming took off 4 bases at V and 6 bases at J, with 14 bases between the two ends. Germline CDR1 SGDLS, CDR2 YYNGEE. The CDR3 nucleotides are TGTGCCAGCAGCCCTGGACATGTCCTCGAGCAGTACTTC. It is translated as CASSPGHVLEQYF. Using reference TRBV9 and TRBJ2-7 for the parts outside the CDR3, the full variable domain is DSGVTQTPKHLITATGQRVTLRCSPRSGDLSVYWYQQSLDQGLQFLIQYYNGEERAKGNILERFSAQQFPDLHSELNLSSLELGDSALYFCASSPGHVLEQYFGPGTRLTVT.

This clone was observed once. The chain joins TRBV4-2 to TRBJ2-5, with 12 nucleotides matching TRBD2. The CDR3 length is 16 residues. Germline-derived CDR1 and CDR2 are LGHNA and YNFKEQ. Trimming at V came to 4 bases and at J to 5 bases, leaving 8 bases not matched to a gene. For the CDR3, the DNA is TGTGCCAGCAGCCCAACTCGGACTAGCGGGGAGGAGACCCAGTACTTC. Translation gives CASSPTRTSGEETQYF.

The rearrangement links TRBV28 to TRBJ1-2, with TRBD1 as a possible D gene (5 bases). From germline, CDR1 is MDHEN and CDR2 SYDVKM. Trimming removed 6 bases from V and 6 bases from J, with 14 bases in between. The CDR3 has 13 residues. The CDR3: CASRLEGRNGYTF. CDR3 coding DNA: TGTGCCAGCAGGCTGGAGGGGAGGAATGGCTACACCTTC.

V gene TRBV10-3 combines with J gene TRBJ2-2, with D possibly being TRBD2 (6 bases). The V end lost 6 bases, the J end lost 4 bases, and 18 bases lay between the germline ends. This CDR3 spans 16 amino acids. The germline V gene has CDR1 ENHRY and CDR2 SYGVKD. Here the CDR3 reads CAIRETGTRSTGELFF. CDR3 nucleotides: TGTGCCATCAGAGAGACCGGGACTCGCAGCACCGGGGAGCTGTTTTTT.

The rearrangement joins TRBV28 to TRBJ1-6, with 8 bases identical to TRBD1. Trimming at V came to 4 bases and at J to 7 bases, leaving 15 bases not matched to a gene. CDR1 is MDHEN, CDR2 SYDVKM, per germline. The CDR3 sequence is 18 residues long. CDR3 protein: CASSSPGQAYFINSPLHF. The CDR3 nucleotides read TGTGCCAGCAGTTCACCGGGACAGGCCTATTTTATAAATTCACCCCTCCACTTT.

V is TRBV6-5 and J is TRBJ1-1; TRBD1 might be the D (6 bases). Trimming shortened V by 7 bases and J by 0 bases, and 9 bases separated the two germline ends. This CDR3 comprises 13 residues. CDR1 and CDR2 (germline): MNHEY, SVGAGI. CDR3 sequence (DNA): TGTGCCAGCATTACAGGGTTGAACACTGAAGCTTTCTTT. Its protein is CASITGLNTEAFF.

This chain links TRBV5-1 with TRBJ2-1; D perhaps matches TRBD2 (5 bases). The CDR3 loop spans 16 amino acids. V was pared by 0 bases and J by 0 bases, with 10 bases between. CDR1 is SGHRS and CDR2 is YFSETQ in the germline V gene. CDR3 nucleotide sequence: TGCGCCAGCAGCTTGGTTGGCGGGTACTCCTACAATGAGCAGTTCTTC. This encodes CASSLVGGYSYNEQFF.

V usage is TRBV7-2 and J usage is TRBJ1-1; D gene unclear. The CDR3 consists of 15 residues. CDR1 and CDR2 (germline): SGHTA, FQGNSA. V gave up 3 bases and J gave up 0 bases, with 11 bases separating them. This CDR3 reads CASSFTVLMNTEAFF. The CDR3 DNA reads TGTGCCAGCAGCTTTACAGTCCTCATGAACACTGAAGCTTTCTTT.

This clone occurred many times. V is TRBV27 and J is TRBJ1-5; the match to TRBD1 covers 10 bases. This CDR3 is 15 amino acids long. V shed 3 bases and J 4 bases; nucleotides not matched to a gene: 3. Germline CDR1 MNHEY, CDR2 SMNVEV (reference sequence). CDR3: CASSFGGQGNQPQHF. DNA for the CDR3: TGTGCCAGCAGTTTTGGGGGACAGGGGAATCAGCCCCAGCATTTT.

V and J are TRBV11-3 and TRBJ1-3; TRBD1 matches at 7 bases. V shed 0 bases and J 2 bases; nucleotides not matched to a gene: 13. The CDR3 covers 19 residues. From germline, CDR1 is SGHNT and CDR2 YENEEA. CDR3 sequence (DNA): TGTGCCAGCAGCTTAGATTTTCTTCCCACAGGGGAAGCTGGAAACACCATATATTTT. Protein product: CASSLDFLPTGEAGNTIYF.

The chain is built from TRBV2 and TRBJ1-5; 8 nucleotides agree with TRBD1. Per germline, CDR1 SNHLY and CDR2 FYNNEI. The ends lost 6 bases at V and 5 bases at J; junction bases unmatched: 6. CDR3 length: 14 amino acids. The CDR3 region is CASSPNRGYQPQHF. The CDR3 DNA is TGTGCCAGCAGCCCGAACAGGGGGTATCAGCCCCAGCATTTT.

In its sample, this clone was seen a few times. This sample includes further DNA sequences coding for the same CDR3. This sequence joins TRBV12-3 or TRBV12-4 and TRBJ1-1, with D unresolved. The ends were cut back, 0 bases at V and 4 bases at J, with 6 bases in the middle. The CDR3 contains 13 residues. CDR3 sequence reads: CASSLARGTEAFF. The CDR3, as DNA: TGTGCCAGCAGTTTAGCACGAGGCACTGAAGCTTTCTTT.

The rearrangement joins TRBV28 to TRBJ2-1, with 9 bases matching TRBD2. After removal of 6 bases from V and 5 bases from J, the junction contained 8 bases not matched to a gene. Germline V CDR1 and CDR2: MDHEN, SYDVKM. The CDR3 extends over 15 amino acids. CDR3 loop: CASRGVAGVNNEQFF. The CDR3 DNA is TGTGCCAGCAGGGGTGTAGCGGGAGTAAACAATGAGCAGTTCTTC.

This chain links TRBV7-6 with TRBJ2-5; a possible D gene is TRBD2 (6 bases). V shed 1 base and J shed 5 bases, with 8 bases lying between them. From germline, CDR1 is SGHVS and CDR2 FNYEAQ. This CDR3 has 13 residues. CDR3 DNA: TGTGCCAGCAGCTTAGGTGGGGGGGAGACCCAGTACTTC. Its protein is CASSLGGGETQYF.

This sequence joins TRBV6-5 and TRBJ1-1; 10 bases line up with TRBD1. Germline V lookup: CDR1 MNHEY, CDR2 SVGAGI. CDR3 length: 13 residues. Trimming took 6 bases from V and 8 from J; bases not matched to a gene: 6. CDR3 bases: TGTGCCAGCAGCCCCCCGGGACAGGGGGAAGCTTTCTTT. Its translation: CASSPPGQGEAFF.

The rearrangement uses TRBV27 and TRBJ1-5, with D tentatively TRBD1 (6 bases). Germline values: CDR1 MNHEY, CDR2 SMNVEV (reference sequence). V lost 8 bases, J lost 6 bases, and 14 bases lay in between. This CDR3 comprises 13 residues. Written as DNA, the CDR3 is TGTGCCAGCCCCCAGGGGAGGGGTCAGCCCCAGCATTTT. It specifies CASPQGRGQPQHF.

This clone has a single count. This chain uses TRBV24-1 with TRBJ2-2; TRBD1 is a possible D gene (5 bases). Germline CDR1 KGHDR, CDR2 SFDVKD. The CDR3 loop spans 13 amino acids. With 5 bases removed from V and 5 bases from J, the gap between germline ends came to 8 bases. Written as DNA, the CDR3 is TGTGCCACCAGTGTTCAGGGAACCGGGGAGCTGTTTTTT. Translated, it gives CATSVQGTGELFF.

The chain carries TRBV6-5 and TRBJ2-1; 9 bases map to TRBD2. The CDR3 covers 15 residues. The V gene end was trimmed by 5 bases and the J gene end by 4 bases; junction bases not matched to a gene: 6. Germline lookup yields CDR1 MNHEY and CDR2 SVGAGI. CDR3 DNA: TGTGCCAGCAGTCTACTAGCGGGTAATTACAATGAGCAGTTCTTC. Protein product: CASSLLAGNYNEQFF.

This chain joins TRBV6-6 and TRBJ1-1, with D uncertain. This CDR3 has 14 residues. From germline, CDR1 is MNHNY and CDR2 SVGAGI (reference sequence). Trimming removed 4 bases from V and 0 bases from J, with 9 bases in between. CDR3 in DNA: TGTGCCAGCAGTTCCTTTCGTCTGAACACTGAAGCTTTCTTT. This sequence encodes CASSSFRLNTEAFF.

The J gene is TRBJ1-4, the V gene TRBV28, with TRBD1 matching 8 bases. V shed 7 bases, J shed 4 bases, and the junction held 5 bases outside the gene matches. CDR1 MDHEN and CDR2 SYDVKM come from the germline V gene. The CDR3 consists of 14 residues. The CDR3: CASIDRGGNEKLFF. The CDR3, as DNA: TGTGCCAGCATTGACAGGGGTGGTAATGAAAAACTGTTTTTT.

CDR3 sequence: CARSSEFTGLRTEAFF. CDR3 coding DNA: TGTGCCAGAAGTTCTGAATTCACAGGGTTGCGCACTGAAGCTTTCTTT. The chain carries TRBV5-3 and TRBJ1-1, with TRBD1 as a possible D gene (6 bases). TRBV5-3 falls under the ORF class, with uncertain function. Trimming stripped 5 bases from V and 4 bases from J, with 21 bases between. The length of the CDR3 is 16 residues.